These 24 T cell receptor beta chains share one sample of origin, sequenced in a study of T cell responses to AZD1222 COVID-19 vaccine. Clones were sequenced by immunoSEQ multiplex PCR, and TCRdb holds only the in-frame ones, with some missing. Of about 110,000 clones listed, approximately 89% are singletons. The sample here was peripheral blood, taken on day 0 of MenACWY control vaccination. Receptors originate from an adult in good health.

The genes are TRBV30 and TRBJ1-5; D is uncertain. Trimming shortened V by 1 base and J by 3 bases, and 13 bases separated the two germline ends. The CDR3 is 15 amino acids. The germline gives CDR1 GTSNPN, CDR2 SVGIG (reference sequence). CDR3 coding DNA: TGTGCCTGGAGTGCCAATGAGGGCTACAATCAGCCCCAGCATTTT. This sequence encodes CAWSANEGYNQPQHF.

The CDR3 here is CATSRDGTMEEQYF. The CDR3 region has the DNA TGTGCCACCAGCAGAGACGGGACTATGGAGGAGCAGTACTTC. The chain carries TRBV15 and TRBJ2-7; 7 positions agree with TRBD2. CDR3 size: 14 residues. The germline gives CDR1 LNHNV, CDR2 YYDKDF (reference sequence). The ends lost 0 bases at V and 7 bases at J; junction bases unmatched: 6.

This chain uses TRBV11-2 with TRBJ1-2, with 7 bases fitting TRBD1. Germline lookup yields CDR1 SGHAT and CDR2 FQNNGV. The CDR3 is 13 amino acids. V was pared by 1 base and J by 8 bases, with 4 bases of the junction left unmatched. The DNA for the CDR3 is TGTGCCAGCAGCTTAGGACAGGGAAGCGGCTACACCTTC. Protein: CASSLGQGSGYTF. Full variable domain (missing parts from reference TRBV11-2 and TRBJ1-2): EAGVAQSPRYKIIEKRQSVAFWCNPISGHATLYWYQQILGQGPKLLIQFQNNGVVDDSQLPKDRFSAERLKGVDSTLKIQPAKLEDSAVYLCASSLGQGSGYTFGSGTRLTVV.

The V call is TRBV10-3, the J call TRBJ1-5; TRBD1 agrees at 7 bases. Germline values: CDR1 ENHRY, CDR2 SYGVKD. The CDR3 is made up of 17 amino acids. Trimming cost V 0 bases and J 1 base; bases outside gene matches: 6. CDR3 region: CAISESYGQASNQPQHF. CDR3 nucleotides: TGTGCCATCAGTGAGTCGTATGGACAGGCGAGCAATCAGCCCCAGCATTTT.

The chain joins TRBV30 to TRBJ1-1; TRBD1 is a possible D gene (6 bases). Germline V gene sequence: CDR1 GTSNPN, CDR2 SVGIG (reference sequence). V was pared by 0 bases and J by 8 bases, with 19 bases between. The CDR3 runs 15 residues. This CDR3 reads CAWSVGGYSLTEAFF. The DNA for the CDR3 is TGTGCCTGGAGTGTAGGGGGATACAGTCTTACCGAAGCTTTCTTT.

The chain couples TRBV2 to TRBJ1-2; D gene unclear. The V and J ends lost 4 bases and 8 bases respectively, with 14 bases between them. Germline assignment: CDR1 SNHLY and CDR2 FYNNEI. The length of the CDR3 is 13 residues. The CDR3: CASSGTVIQGYTF. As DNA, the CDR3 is TGTGCCAGCAGTGGTACAGTGATTCAAGGCTACACCTTC.

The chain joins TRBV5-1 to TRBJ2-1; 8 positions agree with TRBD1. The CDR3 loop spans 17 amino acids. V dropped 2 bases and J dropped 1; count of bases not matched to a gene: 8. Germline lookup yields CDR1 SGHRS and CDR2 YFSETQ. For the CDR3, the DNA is TGCGCCAGCAGCTTCCCCAGGGGGCTGAAATCCTACAATGAGCAGTTCTTC. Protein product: CASSFPRGLKSYNEQFF. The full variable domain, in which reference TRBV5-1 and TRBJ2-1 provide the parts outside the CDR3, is KAGVTQTPRYLIKTRGQQVTLSCSPISGHRSVSWYQQTPGQGLQFLFEYFSETQRNKGNFPGRFSGRQFSNSRSEMNVSTLELGDSALYLCASSFPRGLKSYNEQFFGPGTRLTVL.

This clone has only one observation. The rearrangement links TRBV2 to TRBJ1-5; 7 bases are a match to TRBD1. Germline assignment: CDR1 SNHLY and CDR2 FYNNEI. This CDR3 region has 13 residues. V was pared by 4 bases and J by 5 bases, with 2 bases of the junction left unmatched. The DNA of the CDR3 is TGTGCCAGCAGTGGGGACAGCTATCAGCCCCAGCATTTT. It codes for CASSGDSYQPQHF.

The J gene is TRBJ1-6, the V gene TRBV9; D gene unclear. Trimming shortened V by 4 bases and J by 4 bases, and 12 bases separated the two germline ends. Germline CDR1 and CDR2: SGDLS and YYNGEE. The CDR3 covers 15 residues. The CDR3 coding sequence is TGTGCCAGCAGCCCTAGCGACACGTATAATTCACCCCTCCACTTT. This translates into CASSPSDTYNSPLHF.

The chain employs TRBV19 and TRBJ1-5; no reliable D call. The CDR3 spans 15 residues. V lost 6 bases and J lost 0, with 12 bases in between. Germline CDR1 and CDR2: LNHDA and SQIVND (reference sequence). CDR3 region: CASRYGRTSNQPQHF. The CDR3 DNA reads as TGTGCCAGTAGATACGGACGGACTAGCAATCAGCCCCAGCATTTT.

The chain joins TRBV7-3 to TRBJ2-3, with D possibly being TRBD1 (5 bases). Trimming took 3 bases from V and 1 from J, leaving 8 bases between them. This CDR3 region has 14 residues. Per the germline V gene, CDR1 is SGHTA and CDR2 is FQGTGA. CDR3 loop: CASSLQGGTDTQYF. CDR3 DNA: TGTGCCAGCAGCTTGCAGGGTGGCACAGATACGCAGTATTTT.

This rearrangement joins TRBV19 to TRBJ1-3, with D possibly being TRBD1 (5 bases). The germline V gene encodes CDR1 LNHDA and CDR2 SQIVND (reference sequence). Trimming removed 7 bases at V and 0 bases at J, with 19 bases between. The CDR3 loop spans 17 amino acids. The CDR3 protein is CASNNSGTEISGNTIYF. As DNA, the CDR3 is TGTGCCAGTAACAACTCAGGGACGGAGATCTCTGGAAACACCATATATTTT.

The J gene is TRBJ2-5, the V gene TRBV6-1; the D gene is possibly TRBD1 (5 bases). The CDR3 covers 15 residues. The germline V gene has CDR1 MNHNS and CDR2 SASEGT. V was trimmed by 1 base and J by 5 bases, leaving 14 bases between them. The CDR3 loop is CASSEGGRSRETQYF. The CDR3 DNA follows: TGTGCCAGCAGTGAAGGGGGCCGGAGTAGGGAGACCCAGTACTTC.

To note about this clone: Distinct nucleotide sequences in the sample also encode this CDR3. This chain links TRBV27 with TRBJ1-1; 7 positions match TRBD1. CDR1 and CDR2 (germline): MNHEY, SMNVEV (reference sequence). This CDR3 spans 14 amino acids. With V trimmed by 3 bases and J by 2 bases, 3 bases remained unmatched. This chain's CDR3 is CASSLGQTNTEAFF. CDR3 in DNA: TGTGCCAGCAGTTTGGGACAGACAAACACTGAAGCTTTCTTT.

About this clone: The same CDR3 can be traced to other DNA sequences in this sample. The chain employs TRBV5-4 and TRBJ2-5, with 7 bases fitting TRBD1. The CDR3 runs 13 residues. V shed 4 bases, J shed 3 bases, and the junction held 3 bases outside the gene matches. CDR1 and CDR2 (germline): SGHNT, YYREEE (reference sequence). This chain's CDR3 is CASSRDSKETQYF. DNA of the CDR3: TGTGCCAGCAGCCGGGACAGCAAAGAGACCCAGTACTTC.

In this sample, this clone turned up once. Here the CDR3 DNA reads TGTGCCAGCAGCCGGCAAGACACGGCACGTGGAAACACCATATATTTT. It is translated as CASSRQDTARGNTIYF. The chain combines TRBV4-2 with TRBJ1-3; D gene ambiguous. CDR3 length: 16 amino acids. V was cut by 4 bases and J by 3 bases, with 16 bases left in between. The germline CDR1 and CDR2 sequences are LGHNA and YNFKEQ.

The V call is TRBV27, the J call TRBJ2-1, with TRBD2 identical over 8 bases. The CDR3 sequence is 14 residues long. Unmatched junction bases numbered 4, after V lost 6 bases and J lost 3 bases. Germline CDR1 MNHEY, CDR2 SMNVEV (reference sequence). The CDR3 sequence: CASSRLALYNEQFF. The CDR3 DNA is TGTGCCAGCAGCAGACTAGCGCTCTACAATGAGCAGTTCTTC.

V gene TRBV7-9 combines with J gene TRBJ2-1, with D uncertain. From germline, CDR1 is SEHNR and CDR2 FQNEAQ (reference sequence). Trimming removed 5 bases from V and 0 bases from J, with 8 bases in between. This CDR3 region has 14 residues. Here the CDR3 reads CASSGRASYNEQFF. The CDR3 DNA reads TGTGCCAGCAGCGGCCGGGCCTCCTACAATGAGCAGTTCTTC.

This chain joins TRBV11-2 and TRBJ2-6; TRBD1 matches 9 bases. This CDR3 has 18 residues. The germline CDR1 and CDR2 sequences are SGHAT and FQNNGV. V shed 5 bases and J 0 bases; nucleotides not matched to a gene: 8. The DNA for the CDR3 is TGTGCCAGCAGCCCTAGCCCGGGACAGGGCTCTGGGGCCAACGTCCTGACTTTC. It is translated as CASSPSPGQGSGANVLTF.

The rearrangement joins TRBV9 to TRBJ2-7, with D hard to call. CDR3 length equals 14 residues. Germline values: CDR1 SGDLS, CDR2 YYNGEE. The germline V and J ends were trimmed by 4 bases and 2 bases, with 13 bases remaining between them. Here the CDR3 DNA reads TGTGCCAGCAGCCACCCGGGCAGCGCCTACGAGCAGTACTTC. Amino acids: CASSHPGSAYEQYF. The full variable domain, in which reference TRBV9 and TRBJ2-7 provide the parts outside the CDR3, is DSGVTQTPKHLITATGQRVTLRCSPRSGDLSVYWYQQSLDQGLQFLIQYYNGEERAKGNILERFSAQQFPDLHSELNLSSLELGDSALYFCASSHPGSAYEQYFGPGTRLTVT.

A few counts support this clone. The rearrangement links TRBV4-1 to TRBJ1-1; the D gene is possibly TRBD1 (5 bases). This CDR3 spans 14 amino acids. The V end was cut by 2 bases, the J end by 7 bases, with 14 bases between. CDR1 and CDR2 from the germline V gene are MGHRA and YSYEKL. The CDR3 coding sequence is TGCGCCAGCAGCCAACGTTCTGTCGACAGTGAAGCTTTCTTT. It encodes CASSQRSVDSEAFF.

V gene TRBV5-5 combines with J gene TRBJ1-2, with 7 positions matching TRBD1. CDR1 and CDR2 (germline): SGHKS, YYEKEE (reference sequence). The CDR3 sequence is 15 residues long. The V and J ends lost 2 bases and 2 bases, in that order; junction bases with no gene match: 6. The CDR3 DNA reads TGTGCCAGCAGCTTAGTTGGGACAGTCAACTATGGCTACACCTTC. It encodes CASSLVGTVNYGYTF. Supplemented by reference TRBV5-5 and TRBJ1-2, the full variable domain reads DAGVTQSPTHLIKTRGQQVTLRCSPISGHKSVSWYQQVLGQGPQFIFQYYEKEERGRGNFPDRFSARQFPNYSSELNVNALLLGDSALYLCASSLVGTVNYGYTFGSGTRLTVV.

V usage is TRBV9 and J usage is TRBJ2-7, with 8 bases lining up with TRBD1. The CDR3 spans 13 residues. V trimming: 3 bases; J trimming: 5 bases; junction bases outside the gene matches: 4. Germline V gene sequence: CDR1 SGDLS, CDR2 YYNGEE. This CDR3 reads CASSEQGADEQYF. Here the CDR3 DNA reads TGTGCCAGCAGCGAGCAGGGGGCGGACGAGCAGTACTTC.

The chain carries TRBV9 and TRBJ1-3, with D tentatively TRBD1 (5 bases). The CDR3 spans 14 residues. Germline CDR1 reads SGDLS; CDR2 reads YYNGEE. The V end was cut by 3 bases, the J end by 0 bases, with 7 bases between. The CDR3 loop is CASSGGLSGNTIYF. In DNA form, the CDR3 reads TGTGCCAGCAGCGGGGGCCTCTCTGGAAACACCATATATTTT.